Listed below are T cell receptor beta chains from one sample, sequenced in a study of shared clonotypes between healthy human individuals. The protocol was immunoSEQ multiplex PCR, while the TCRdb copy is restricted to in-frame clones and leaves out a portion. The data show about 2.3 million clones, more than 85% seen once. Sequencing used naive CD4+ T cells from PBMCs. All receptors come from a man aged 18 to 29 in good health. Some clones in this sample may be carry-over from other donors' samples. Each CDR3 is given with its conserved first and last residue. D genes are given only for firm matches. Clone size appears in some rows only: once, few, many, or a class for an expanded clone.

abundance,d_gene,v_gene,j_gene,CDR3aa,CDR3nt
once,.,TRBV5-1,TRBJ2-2,CASSPLAGFGTGELFF,TGCGCCAGCAGCCCCCTCGCTGGGTTCGGGACCGGGGAGCTGTTTTTT
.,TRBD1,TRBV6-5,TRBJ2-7,CASRLNRGTSYEQYF,TGTGCCAGCAGGCTAAACAGGGGAACCTCCTACGAGCAGTACTTC
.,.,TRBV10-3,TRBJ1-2,CAISASDGPGHGYTF,TGTGCCATCAGTGCCTCGGACGGTCCCGGGCATGGCTACACCTTC
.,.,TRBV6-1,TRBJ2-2,CASDLIRGELFF,TGTGCCAGCGATCTGATACGGGGGGAGCTGTTTTTT
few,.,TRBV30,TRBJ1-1,CAWSARGNTEAFF,TGTGCCTGGAGCGCCAGGGGGAACACTGAAGCTTTCTTT
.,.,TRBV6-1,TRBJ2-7,CASRGFLDAGEQYF,TGTGCCTCTCGGGGATTCCTAGACGCGGGGGAGCAGTACTTC
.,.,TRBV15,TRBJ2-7,CATSRGRSEQYF,TGTGCCACCAGCAGAGGACGGAGCGAGCAGTACTTC
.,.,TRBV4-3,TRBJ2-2,CASSQEYRGTGELFF,TGCGCCAGCAGCCAAGAATATCGGGGCACCGGGGAGCTGTTTTTT
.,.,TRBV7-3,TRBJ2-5,CASGGARLETQYF,TGTGCCAGCGGGGGGGCGAGACTTGAGACCCAGTACTTC
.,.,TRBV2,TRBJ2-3,CASSATSRDDTQYF,TGTGCCAGCAGTGCGACCAGCCGCGACGATACGCAGTATTTT
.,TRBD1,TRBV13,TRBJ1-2,CASSFSTGGYTF,TGTGCCAGCAGCTTTTCGACAGGGGGCTACACCTTC
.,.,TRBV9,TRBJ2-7,CASSRDFSYEQYF,TGTGCCAGCAGCCGGGACTTTTCCTACGAGCAGTACTTC
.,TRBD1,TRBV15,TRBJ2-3,CATSSDRVTDTQYF,TGTGCCACCAGCAGTGACAGGGTCACAGATACGCAGTATTTT
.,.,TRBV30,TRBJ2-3,CAWNSGLDTQYF,TGTGCCTGGAATTCAGGGTTGGATACGCAGTATTTT
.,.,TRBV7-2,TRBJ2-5,CASSPMGGRETQYF,TGTGCCAGCAGCCCTATGGGGGGCCGGGAGACCCAGTACTTC
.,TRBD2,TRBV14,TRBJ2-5,CASSQSWSAGGLETQYF,TGTGCCAGCAGCCAATCGTGGTCAGCGGGAGGGTTGGAGACCCAGTACTTC
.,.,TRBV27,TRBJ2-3,CASSFRWEDVDTQYF,TGTGCCAGCAGTTTTCGGTGGGAGGATGTGGATACGCAGTATTTT
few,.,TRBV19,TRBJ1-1,CARGFRLEAFF,TGTGCCAGGGGGTTCCGGCTTGAAGCTTTCTTT
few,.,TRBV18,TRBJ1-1,CASSPGQSDSAFF,TGTGCCAGCTCACCGGGGCAGTCTGACTCGGCTTTCTTT
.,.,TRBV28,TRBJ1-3,CASSRAGTGNTIYF,TGTGCCAGCAGTCGCGCGGGGACTGGAAACACCATATATTTT
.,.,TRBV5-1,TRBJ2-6,CASSAPGAGANVLTF,TGCGCCAGCAGCGCCCCGGGGGCTGGGGCCAACGTCCTGACTTTC
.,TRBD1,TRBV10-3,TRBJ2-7,CAISQDRGLYEQYF,TGTGCCATCAGTCAGGACAGGGGGCTGTACGAGCAGTACTTC
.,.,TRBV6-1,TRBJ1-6,CASSGETLDNSPLHF,TGTGCCAGCAGTGGGGAGACGTTAGATAATTCACCCCTCCACTTT
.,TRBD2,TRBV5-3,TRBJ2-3,CARSLGGCGSLTDTQYF,TGTGCCAGAAGCTTGGGAGGGTGCGGGAGTCTGACAGATACGCAGTATTTT
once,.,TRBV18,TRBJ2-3,CASSLTTTDTQYF,TGTGCCAGCTCACTCACTACCACAGATACGCAGTATTTT
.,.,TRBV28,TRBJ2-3,CASTQSTDTQYF,TGTGCCAGCACTCAAAGCACAGATACGCAGTATTTT
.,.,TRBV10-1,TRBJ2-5,CASSDSGMRQTQYF,TGCGCCAGCAGTGACTCGGGAATGAGGCAGACCCAGTACTTC
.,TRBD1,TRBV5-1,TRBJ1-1,CASSSGTGEYTEAFF,TGCGCCAGCAGCTCCGGGACAGGGGAATACACTGAAGCTTTCTTT
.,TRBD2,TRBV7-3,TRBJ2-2,CASSTSGLNTGELFF,TGTGCCAGCAGCACTAGCGGGCTGAACACCGGGGAGCTGTTTTTT
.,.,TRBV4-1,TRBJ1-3,CASSRTLGYGNTIYF,TGCGCCAGCAGCCGGACCCTCGGATATGGAAACACCATATATTTT
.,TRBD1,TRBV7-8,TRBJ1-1,CASSRWDRLTEAFF,TGTGCCAGCAGCCGTTGGGACAGACTCACTGAAGCTTTCTTT
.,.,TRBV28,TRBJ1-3,CASSPPHDLLSGNTIYF,TGTGCCAGCAGTCCCCCGCACGATCTCTTATCTGGAAACACCATATATTTT
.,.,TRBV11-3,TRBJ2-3,CASSLGSGPQDTQYF,TGTGCCAGCAGCTTAGGGTCGGGGCCACAAGATACGCAGTATTTT
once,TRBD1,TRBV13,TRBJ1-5,CASSPRGQGSNQPQHF,TGTGCCAGCAGCCCCCGAGGACAGGGCAGCAATCAGCCCCAGCATTTT
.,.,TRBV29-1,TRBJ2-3,CSVESAGSLDTQYF,TGCAGCGTTGAATCCGCGGGAAGTCTAGATACGCAGTATTTT
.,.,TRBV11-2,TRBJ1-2,CASSPRQNQEANYGYTF,TGTGCCAGCAGCCCCCGACAGAACCAGGAAGCTAACTATGGCTACACCTTC
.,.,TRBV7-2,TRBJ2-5,CASSLGPPEGGQETQYF,TGTGCCAGCAGCTTAGGGCCCCCAGAGGGAGGACAAGAGACCCAGTACTTC
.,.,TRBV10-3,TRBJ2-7,CAISDRAEQYF,TGTGCCATCAGTGACAGGGCCGAGCAGTACTTC
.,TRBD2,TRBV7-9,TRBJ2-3,CASSALAGDSDTQYF,TGTGCCAGCAGCGCACTAGCGGGAGATTCAGATACGCAGTATTTT
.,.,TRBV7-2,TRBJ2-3,CASSSGWSTDTQYF,TGTGCCAGCAGCTCCGGATGGAGCACAGATACGCAGTATTTT
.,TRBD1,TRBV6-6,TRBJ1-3,CASEQGAGNTIYF,TGTGCCAGTGAACAGGGGGCTGGAAACACCATATATTTT
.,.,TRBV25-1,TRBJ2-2,CASSEYSMGSRTGELFF,TGTGCCAGCAGTGAATATTCTATGGGTTCGCGCACCGGGGAGCTGTTTTTT
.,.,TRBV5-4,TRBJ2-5,CASSFVELAYQETQYF,TGTGCCAGCAGCTTTGTCGAACTAGCCTACCAAGAGACCCAGTACTTC
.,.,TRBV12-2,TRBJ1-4,CASRLEGTLQSEKLFF,TGTGCAAGTCGCTTAGAAGGGACCCTACAGTCCGAAAAACTGTTTTTT
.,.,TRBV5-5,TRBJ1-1,CASSFGGNTEAFF,TGTGCCAGCAGCTTTGGAGGGAACACTGAAGCTTTCTTT
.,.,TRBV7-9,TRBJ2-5,CASSSLLRGIETQYF,TGTGCCAGCAGCTCCCTGCTGAGGGGGATTGAGACCCAGTACTTC
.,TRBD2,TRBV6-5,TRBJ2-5,CASSYLSGRIETQYF,TGTGCCAGCAGTTACCTTAGCGGGAGGATAGAGACCCAGTACTTC
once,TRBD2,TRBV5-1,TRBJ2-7,CASSLDPSGSSYEQYF,TGCGCCAGCAGCTTGGACCCTAGCGGGAGCTCCTACGAGCAGTACTTC
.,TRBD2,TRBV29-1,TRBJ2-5,CSARVASGQETQYF,TGCAGCGCCCGGGTGGCTAGCGGCCAAGAGACCCAGTACTTC
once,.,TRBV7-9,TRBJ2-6,CASSLPGHSGANVLTF,TGTGCCAGCAGCTTACCCGGACACTCTGGGGCCAACGTCCTGACTTTC
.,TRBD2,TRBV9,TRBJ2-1,CASSVVGTSIEQFF,TGTGCCAGCAGCGTCGTGGGGACTAGCATTGAGCAGTTCTTC
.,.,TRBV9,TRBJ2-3,CASSVDVSTDTQYF,TGTGCCAGCAGCGTAGACGTCAGCACAGATACGCAGTATTTT
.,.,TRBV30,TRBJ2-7,CAWSRGRGSSYEQYF,TGTGCCTGGAGCCGGGGGCGGGGGAGCTCCTACGAGCAGTACTTC
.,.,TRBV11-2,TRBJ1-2,CASSFWRGFGGYTF,TGTGCCAGCAGCTTCTGGCGGGGCTTCGGTGGCTACACCTTC
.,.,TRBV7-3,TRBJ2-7,CASSSISGPYEQYF,TGTGCCAGCAGCTCCATCTCGGGGCCCTACGAGCAGTACTTC
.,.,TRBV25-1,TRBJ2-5,CASSTQGQGQETQYF,TGTGCCAGCAGTACACAGGGTCAAGGGCAAGAGACCCAGTACTTC
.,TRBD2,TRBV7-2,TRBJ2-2,CASSLVGTSGNVGELFF,TGTGCCAGCAGCTTAGTCGGGACTAGCGGGAATGTAGGGGAGCTGTTTTTT